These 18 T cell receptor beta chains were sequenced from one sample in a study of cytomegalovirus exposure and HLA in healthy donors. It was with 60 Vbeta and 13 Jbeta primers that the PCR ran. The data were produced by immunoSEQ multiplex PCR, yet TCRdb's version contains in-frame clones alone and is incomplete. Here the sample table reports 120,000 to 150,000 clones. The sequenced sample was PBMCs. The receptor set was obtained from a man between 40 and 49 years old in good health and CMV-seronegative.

The CDR3 nucleotides read TGTGCCAGCAGCGTAGACCTAGCGCAATACAATGAGCAGTTCTTC. The encoded protein is CASSVDLAQYNEQFF. The rearrangement links TRBV9 to TRBJ2-1; D is possibly TRBD2 (6 bases). Germline V gene sequence: CDR1 SGDLS, CDR2 YYNGEE. Deletions cut 0 bases from V and 4 bases from J, with 11 bases between. CDR3 size: 15 residues.

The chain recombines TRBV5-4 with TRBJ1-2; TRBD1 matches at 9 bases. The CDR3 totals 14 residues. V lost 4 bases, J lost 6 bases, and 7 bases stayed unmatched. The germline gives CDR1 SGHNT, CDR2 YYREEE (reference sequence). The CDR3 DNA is TGTGCCAGCAGCCAGAGACAGGGGGAAGATGGCTACACCTTC. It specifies CASSQRQGEDGYTF. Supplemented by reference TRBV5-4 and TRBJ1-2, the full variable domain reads ETGVTQSPTHLIKTRGQQVTLRCSSQSGHNTVSWYQQALGQGPQFIFQYYREEENGRGNFPPRFSGLQFPNYSSELNVNALELDDSALYLCASSQRQGEDGYTFGSGTRLTVV.

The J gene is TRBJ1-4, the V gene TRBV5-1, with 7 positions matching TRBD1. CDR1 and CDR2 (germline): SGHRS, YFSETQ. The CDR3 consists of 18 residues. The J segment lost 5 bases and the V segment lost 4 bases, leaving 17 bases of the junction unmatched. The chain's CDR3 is CASSRNPFSQGTNEKLFF. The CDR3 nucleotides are TGCGCCAGCAGCCGCAACCCATTCTCACAGGGGACGAATGAAAAACTGTTTTTT.

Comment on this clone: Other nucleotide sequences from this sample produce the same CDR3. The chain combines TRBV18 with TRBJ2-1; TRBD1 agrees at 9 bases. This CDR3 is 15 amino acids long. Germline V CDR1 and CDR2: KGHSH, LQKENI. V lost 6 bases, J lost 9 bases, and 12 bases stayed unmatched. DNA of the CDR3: TGTGCCAGCTCTTCGCGGACAGGGGAATCCAGTGAGCAGTTCTTC. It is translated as CASSSRTGESSEQFF.

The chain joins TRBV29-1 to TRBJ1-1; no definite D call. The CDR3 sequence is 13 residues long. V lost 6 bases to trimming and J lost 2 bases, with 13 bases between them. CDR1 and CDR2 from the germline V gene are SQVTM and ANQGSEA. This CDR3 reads CSVSTLVNTEAFF. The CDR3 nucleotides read TGCAGCGTCTCCACTTTGGTAAACACTGAAGCTTTCTTT.

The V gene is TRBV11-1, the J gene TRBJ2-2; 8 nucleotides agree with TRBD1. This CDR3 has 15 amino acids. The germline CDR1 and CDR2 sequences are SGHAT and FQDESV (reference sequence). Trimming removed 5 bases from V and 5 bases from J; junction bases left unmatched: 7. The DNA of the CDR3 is TGTGCCAGCAGCACGGGACAGGCGGGTACCGGGGAGCTGTTTTTT. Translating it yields CASSTGQAGTGELFF.

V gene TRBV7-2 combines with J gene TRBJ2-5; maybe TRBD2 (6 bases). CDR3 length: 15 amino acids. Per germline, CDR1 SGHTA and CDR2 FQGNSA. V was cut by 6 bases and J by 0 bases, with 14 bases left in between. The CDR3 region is CASSTGTGNQETQYF. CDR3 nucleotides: TGTGCCAGCAGTACTGGGACTGGCAACCAAGAGACCCAGTACTTC.

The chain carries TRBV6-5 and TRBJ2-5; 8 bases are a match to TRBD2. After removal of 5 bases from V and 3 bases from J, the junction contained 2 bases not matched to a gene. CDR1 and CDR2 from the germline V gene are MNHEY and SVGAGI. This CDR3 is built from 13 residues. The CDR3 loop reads CASSQTSEETQYF. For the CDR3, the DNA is TGTGCCAGCAGTCAGACTAGCGAAGAGACCCAGTACTTC.

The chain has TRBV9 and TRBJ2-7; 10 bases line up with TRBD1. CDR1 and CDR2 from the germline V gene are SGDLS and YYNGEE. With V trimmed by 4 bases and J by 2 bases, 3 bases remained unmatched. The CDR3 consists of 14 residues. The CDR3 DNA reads TGTGCCAGCAGCCCCGACAGGGGGCCCTACGAGCAGTACTTC. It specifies CASSPDRGPYEQYF.

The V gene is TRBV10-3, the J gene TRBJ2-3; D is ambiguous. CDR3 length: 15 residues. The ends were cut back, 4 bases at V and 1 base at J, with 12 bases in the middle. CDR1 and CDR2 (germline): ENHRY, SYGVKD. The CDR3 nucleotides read TGTGCCATCAGTGCCCCTGGTTTAGGCACAGATACGCAGTATTTT. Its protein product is CAISAPGLGTDTQYF.

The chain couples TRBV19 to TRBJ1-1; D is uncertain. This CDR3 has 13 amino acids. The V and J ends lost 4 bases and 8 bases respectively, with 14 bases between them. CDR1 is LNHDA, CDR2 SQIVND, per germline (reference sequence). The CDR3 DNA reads TGTGCCAGTAGTAAGGCCAGCAGGCAGGAAGCTTTCTTT. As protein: CASSKASRQEAFF.

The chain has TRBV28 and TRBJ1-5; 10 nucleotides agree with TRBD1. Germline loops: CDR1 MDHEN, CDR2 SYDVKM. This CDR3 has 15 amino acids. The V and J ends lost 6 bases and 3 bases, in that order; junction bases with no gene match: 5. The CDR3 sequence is CASRLTGGPNQPQHF. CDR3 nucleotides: TGTGCCAGCAGGCTGACAGGGGGCCCCAATCAGCCCCAGCATTTT.

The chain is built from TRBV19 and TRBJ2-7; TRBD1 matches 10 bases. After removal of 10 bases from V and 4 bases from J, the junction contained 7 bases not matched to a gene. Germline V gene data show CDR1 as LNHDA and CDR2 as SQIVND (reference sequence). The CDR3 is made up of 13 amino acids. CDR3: CATQRDRGYEQYF. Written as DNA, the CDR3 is TGTGCCACCCAACGGGACAGGGGTTACGAGCAGTACTTC.

The CDR3 loop reads CASSASGQGQETQYF. The CDR3 DNA reads as TGTGCCAGCAGCGCCTCGGGACAGGGCCAAGAGACCCAGTACTTC. This rearrangement joins TRBV21-1 to TRBJ2-5; no DNA check was done on the table's D call, TRBD1. TRBV21-1 is an annotated pseudogene. The CDR3 runs to 15 residues.

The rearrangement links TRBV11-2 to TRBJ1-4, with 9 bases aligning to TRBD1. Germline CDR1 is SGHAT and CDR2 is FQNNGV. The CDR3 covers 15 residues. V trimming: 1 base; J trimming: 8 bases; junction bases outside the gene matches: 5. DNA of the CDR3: TGTGCCAGCAGCTTAGGGGACAGGGTGGGAGAAAAACTGTTTTTT. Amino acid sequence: CASSLGDRVGEKLFF. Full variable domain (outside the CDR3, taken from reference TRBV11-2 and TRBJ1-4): EAGVAQSPRYKIIEKRQSVAFWCNPISGHATLYWYQQILGQGPKLLIQFQNNGVVDDSQLPKDRFSAERLKGVDSTLKIQPAKLEDSAVYLCASSLGDRVGEKLFFGSGTQLSVL.

CDR3 loop: CASRLQGSREQYF. The DNA of the CDR3 is TGTGCCAGCAGATTACAGGGATCTAGGGAGCAGTACTTC. This rearrangement joins TRBV5-6 to TRBJ2-7; tentatively, D is TRBD1 (6 bases). The CDR3 has 13 residues. V was trimmed by 5 bases and J by 7 bases, leaving 16 bases between them. CDR1 is SGHDT, CDR2 YYEEEE, per germline.

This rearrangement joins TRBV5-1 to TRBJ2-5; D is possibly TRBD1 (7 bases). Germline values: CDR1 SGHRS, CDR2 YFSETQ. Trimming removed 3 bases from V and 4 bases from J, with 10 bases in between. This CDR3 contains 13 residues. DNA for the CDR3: TGCGCCAGCAGCTCAGGGGGAGGAGAGACCCAGTACTTC. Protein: CASSSGGGETQYF.

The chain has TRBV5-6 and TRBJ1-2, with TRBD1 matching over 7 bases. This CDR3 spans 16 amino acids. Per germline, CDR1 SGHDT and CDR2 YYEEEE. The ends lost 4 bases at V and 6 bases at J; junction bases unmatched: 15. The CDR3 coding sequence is TGTGCCAGCAGCAATTCGGGACAGCTTCTGTATGATGGCTACACCTTC. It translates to CASSNSGQLLYDGYTF.